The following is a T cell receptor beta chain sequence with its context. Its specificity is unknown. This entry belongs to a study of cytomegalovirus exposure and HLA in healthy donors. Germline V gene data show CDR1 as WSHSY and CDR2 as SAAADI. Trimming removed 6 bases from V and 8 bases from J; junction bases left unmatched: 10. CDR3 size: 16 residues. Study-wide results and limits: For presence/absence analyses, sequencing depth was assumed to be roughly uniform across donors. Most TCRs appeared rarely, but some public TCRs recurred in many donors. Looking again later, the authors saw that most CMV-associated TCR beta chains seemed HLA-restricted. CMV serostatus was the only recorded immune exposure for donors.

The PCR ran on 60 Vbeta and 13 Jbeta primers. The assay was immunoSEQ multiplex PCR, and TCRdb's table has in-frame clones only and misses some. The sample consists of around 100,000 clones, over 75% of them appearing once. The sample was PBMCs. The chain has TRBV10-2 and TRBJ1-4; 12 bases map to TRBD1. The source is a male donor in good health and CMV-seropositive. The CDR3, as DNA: TGCGCCAGCAGAGCGGGACAGGGGGCAGGGGTGGAAAAACTGTTTTTT. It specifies CASRAGQGAGVEKLFF.